This T cell receptor (beta chain) came from a study of T cells in localized non-small cell lung cancer. Study observations and caveats: There was an association of higher blood T cell density with longer overall survival. Of the tissues analyzed, uninvolved adjacent lung showed maximal T cell clonality, greater than tumor. A single tumor region was sequenced, leaving heterogeneity possible. Adjacent lung tissue had a median around 50 of the top 100 clones found in the tumor.

TCRdb's copy holds only in-frame clones and misses some; the assay was immunoSEQ multiplex PCR. Of 130,000 or so clones in the sample, more than 70% were seen once. With regard to this clone: Its antigen is still unknown.

V gave up 5 bases and J gave up 7 bases; unmatched junction bases: 5. Germline assignment: CDR1 GTSNPN and CDR2 SVGIG (reference sequence). This CDR3 spans 13 amino acids. J is TRBJ2-1 and V is TRBV30, with TRBD2 matching over 10 bases. This TCR derives from a female donor of 60 years or more with stage I lung adenocarcinoma. Material: peripheral blood, obtained before any cancer treatment. CDR3 nucleotides: TGTGCCTGGCGTAGCGGGAGGATAAATGAGCAGTTCTTC. It encodes CAWRSGRINEQFF.